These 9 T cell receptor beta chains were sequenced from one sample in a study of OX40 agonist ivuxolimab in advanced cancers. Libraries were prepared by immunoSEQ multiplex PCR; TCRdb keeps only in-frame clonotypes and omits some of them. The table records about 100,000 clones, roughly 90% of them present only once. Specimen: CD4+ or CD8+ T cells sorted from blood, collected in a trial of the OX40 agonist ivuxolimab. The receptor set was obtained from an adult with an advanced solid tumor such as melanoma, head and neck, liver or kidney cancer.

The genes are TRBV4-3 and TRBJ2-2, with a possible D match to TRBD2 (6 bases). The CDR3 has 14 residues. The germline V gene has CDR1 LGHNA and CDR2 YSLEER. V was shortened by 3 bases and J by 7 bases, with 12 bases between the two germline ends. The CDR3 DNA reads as TGCGCCAGCAGCCAGAAGGGAGCGGGCGGGGAGCTGTTTTTT. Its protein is CASSQKGAGGELFF.

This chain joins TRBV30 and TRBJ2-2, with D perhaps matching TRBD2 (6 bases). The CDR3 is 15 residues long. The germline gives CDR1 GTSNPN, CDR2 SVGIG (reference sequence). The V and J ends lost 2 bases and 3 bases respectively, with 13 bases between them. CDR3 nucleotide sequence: TGTGCCTGGAGTTGGGTACTAGCTGACACCGGGGAGCTGTTTTTT. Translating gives CAWSWVLADTGELFF. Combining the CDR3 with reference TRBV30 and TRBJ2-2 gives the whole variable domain SQTIHQWPATLVQPVGSPLSLECTVEGTSNPNLYWYRQAAGRGLQLLFYSVGIGQISSEVPQNLSASRPQDRQFILSSKKLLLSDSGFYLCAWSWVLADTGELFFGEGSRLTVL.

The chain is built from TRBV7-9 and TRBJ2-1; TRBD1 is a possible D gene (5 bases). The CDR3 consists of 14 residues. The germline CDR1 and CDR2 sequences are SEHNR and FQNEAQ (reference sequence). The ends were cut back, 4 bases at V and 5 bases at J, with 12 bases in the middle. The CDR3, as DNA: TGTGCCAGCAGCTCTGAGACAGCTAACAATGAGCAGTTCTTC. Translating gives CASSSETANNEQFF. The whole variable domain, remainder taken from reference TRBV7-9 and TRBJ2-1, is DTGVSQNPRHKITKRGQNVTFRCDPISEHNRLYWYRQTLGQGPEFLTYFQNEAQLEKSRLLSDRFSAERPKGSFSTLEIQRTEQGDSAMYLCASSSETANNEQFFGPGTRLTVL.

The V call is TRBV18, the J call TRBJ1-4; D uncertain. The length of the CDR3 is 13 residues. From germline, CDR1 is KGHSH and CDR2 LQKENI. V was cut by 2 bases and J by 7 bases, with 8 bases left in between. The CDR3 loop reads CASSPTGAEKLFF. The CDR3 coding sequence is TGTGCCAGCTCACCAACGGGAGCTGAAAAACTGTTTTTT. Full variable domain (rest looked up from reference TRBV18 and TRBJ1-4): NAGVMQNPRHLVRRRGQEARLRCSPMKGHSHVYWYRQLPEEGLKFMVYLQKENIIDESGMPKERFSAEFPKEGPSILRIQQVVRGDSAAYFCASSPTGAEKLFFGSGTQLSVL.

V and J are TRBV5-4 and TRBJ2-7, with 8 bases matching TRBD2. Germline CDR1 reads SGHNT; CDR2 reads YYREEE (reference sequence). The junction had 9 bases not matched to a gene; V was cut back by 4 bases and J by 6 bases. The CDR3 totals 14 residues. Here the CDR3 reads CASSPFSGSGEQYF. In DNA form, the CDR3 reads TGTGCCAGCAGCCCTTTCAGCGGGAGTGGCGAGCAGTACTTC.

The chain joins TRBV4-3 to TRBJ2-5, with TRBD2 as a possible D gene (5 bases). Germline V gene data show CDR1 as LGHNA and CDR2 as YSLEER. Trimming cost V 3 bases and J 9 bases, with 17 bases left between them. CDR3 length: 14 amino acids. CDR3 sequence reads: CASSQEVGERAQYF. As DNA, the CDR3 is TGCGCCAGCAGCCAGGAGGTCGGGGAACGAGCCCAGTACTTC.

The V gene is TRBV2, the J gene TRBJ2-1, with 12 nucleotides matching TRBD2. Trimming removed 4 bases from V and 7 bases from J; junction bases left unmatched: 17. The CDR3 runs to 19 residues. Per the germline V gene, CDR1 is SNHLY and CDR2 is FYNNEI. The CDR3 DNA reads TGTGCCAGCAGTGCCGGGACAGGGGTAACTAGCGGGAGGCTGAATGAGCAGTTCTTC. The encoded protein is CASSAGTGVTSGRLNEQFF.

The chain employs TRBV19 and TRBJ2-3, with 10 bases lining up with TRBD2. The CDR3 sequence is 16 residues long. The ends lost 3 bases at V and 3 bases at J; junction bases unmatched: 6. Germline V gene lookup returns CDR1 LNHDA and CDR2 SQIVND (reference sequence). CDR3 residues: CASSILPSGSTDTQYF. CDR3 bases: TGTGCCAGTAGTATTCTTCCTAGCGGGAGTACAGATACGCAGTATTTT.

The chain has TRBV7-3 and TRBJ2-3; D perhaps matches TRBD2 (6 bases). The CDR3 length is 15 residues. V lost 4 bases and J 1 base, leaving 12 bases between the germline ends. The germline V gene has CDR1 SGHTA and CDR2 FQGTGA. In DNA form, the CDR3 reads TGTGCCAGCAGCTGGACGGGACTCCGCACAGATACGCAGTATTTT. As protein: CASSWTGLRTDTQYF.